This TCR beta chain was sequenced during a study of MAIT cells during Salmonella Paratyphi A infection (dated by TCRdb to about 2017). This clonotype appeared once. It has no known antigen specificity. Base qualities are missing; no much larger clone stands one base away. A lone read gives weak evidence. Beyond this particular receptor, the publication reports: Although the availability of volunteer samples limited sample sizes, the sizes were judged adequate for detecting differences between groups. MAIT TRBV usage was oligoclonal with a preference for TRBV20 and TRBV6, and infection appeared not to change this usage. More expansion or contraction among the top five MAIT clonotypes was shown in diagnosed volunteers than in healthy controls (about 0.5 versus 0.13), suggesting infection-driven repertoire reshaping.

V is shortened by 7 bases, J by 3 bases, and the region joining them spans 16 bases. Its CDR3 holds 14 amino acids, cysteine through phenylalanine. Just the 42-base CDR3 DNA is kept, in frame starting at base 1. The germline V gene (reference sequence) sets CDR1 to DFQATT and CDR2 to SNEGSKA. The library was made by 5' RACE. TCRbeta was amplified by two rounds of PCR with Phusion High-Fidelity polymerase, and sample-specific barcodes were added in the primers. To build the TCRbeta libraries, template-switch cDNA synthesis was carried out using SMARTScribe reverse transcriptase along with a TRBC-specific primer. After barcoding, samples were pooled and then prepared using the NEBNext Ultra DNA Library Prep Kit for Illumina. Sequencing of libraries was performed on an Illumina MiSeq with the MiSeq reagent kit v2, 300 cycles. In the original analysis: Jemultiplexer was used to demultiplex reads by barcode, and MiTCR with default parameters handled the alignment. VDJtools removed non-functional sequences, and clonotypes were defined by amino acid sequence, with clonotype frequencies based on assigned sequence reads. Clonal space homeostasis binned clonotypes by frequency as over-represented (0.05-1), large, medium and small. TCRdb redid the processing of the public reads, applying fastp at Q25 and MiXCR, and retained in-frame beta chains. Rows are combined by CDR3 protein, so each entry shows the most common genes and DNA. The V and J calls follow TCRdb's processing rather than the paper's. Within this sample are around 600 distinct CDR3 sequences, with approximately 40% of them counted one time only. Around 60% of the sample rests with the top ten.

The time point tag for this specimen amounts to: healthy control second sampling, 21 days after first. MAIT cells, defined as Valpha7.2+ CD161+ T cells, were identified and sorted by flow cytometry. Healthy adult controls were laboratory volunteers or leukocyte cones from the national blood and transplant service. For RNA extraction, between roughly 4,500 and 11,000 MAIT cells from each sample were sorted straight into RNAqueous-Micro lysis buffer. To control for MAIT repertoire stability, healthy controls who were not challenged were sampled two times, roughly 20 days apart. Lymphoprep gradient centrifugation was used to isolate peripheral blood mononuclear cells from both the blood samples and the leukocyte cones. Cells were sorted on either a BD FACSAria Fusion or a BD FACSAria III sorter.

The receptor chain draws on TRBV20-1 and TRBJ2-1, with TRBD2 tentatively as D gene (5 bases match). The sample consisted of MAIT cells from blood. This receptor was taken from an adult in good health. The nucleotide sequence is TGCAGTGAGAGAGAGGCGGGCGACTACAATGAGCAGTTCTTC. Its translation is CSEREAGDYNEQFF.